The 17 T cell receptor beta chains listed next were all sequenced from one sample in a study of T cells in Graves' hyperthyroidism and ophthalmopathy. Amplification targeted TCR beta CDR3 regions from RNA transcripts. The HTBI primer set served for first-round RT-PCR of the TCR CDR3. Each CDR3 protein is one row after TCRdb ran MiXCR on the multiplex PCR reads. The data contain over 500,000 distinct CDR3 sequences, roughly a sixth of them seen just once; the ten biggest clones take up approximately 15%. The sample taken for sequencing was blood. Every receptor here comes from a woman under 30 with Graves' ophthalmopathy.

This clonotype occurred a few times. The rearrangement uses TRBV11-2 and TRBJ2-1; 10 bases agree with TRBD1. This CDR3 is built from 17 residues. Unmatched junction bases numbered 3, after V lost 1 base and J lost 0 bases. CDR1 and CDR2 from the germline V gene are SGHAT and FQNNGV. CDR3 sequence reads: CASSLGTGGSSYNEQFF. The CDR3 DNA reads as TGTGCCAGCAGCTTAGGGACAGGGGGTTCCTCCTACAATGAGCAGTTCTTC. The entire variable domain, with the rest obtained from reference TRBV11-2 and TRBJ2-1, is as follows: EAGVAQSPRYKIIEKRQSVAFWCNPISGHATLYWYQQILGQGPKLLIQFQNNGVVDDSQLPKDRFSAERLKGVDSTLKIQPAKLEDSAVYLCASSLGTGGSSYNEQFFGPGTRLTVL.

This clonotype was seen ten or more times. The V and J genes are TRBV5-5 and TRBJ2-1, with D perhaps given as TRBD1 or TRBD2 (5 bases each). Per the germline V gene, CDR1 is SGHKS and CDR2 is YYEKEE (reference sequence). V was clipped by 4 bases and J by 9 bases, with 14 bases between them. The CDR3 has 13 residues. The CDR3 coding sequence is TGTGCCAGCAGCAACCCCGCAGGGACTGAGCAGTTCTTC. Its protein is CASSNPAGTEQFF. Drawing the rest from reference TRBV5-5 and TRBJ2-1, the complete variable domain is DAGVTQSPTHLIKTRGQQVTLRCSPISGHKSVSWYQQVLGQGPQFIFQYYEKEERGRGNFPDRFSARQFPNYSSELNVNALLLGDSALYLCASSNPAGTEQFFGPGTRLTVL.

The chain uses TRBV25-1 and TRBJ2-7; TRBD2 matches at 9 bases. J was trimmed by 0 bases and V by 4 bases; bases with no gene match: 7. The CDR3 extends over 16 amino acids. Germline-derived CDR1 and CDR2 are MGHDK and SYGVNS. CDR3 DNA: TGTGCCAGCAGTGGTGATAGCGGGAGTGGCTCCTACGAGCAGTACTTC. It translates to CASSGDSGSGSYEQYF.

This clonotype was detected many times. The J gene is TRBJ2-2, the V gene TRBV11-3; D is unresolved. The CDR3 length is 17 residues. CDR1 and CDR2 (germline): SGHNT, YENEEA. V lost 1 base and J 1 base, leaving 13 bases between the germline ends. The CDR3 region is CASSLALGQQNTGELFF. The CDR3 DNA reads as TGTGCCAGCAGCTTAGCCCTAGGCCAGCAGAACACCGGGGAGCTGTTTTTT.

This clonotype came up a few times. This chain uses TRBV4-1 with TRBJ2-5; D unresolved. Trimming shortened V by 3 bases and J by 1 base, and 12 bases separated the two germline ends. Germline loops: CDR1 MGHRA, CDR2 YSYEKL. This CDR3 is 15 amino acids long. CDR3 sequence: CASSQVSAVQETQYF. The CDR3 DNA follows: TGCGCCAGCAGCCAGGTTTCGGCGGTCCAAGAGACCCAGTACTTC.

The chain recombines TRBV15 with TRBJ1-1; D gene ambiguous. This CDR3 has 15 residues. From germline, CDR1 is LNHNV and CDR2 YYDKDF (reference sequence). The V and J ends lost 4 bases and 0 bases respectively, with 12 bases between them. This CDR3 reads CATSNRLPLNTEAFF. Here the CDR3 DNA reads TGTGCCACCAGCAATAGGCTCCCTCTGAACACTGAAGCTTTCTTT.

This clonotype was observed a few times. The chain has TRBV5-1 and TRBJ2-3; 11 nucleotides match TRBD1. The germline CDR1 and CDR2 sequences are SGHRS and YFSETQ. V shed 2 bases and J 4 bases; nucleotides not matched to a gene: 3. The CDR3 is made up of 15 amino acids. CDR3: CASSLPGQGADTQYF. The CDR3 nucleotides read TGCGCCAGCAGCTTACCGGGACAGGGGGCAGATACGCAGTATTTT.

This clonotype was seen ten or more times. V is TRBV30 and J is TRBJ1-1, with a possible D match to TRBD1 (6 bases). The CDR3 length is 13 residues. Trimming pared 4 bases from V and 1 base from J, leaving 10 bases between. Germline V lookup: CDR1 GTSNPN, CDR2 SVGIG (reference sequence). CDR3 sequence (DNA): TGTGCCTGGACCCAGGACAGGAACACTGAAGCTTTCTTT. This translates into CAWTQDRNTEAFF.

The V and J genes are TRBV5-6 and TRBJ1-2; D not certain. Germline CDR1 reads SGHDT; CDR2 reads YYEEEE. The CDR3 consists of 12 residues. Trimming removed 4 bases at V and 8 bases at J, with 12 bases between. The CDR3, as DNA: TGTGCCAGCAGCCTCGGACTGGAAGGCTACACCTTC. Translation: CASSLGLEGYTF.

The chain joins TRBV15 to TRBJ2-7, with TRBD1 matching 11 bases. Germline values: CDR1 LNHNV, CDR2 YYDKDF (reference sequence). This CDR3 is 14 amino acids long. V trimming: 5 bases; J trimming: 4 bases; junction bases outside the gene matches: 4. The CDR3 DNA reads TGTGCCACCAGCCGCCGGGACAGGGGGTACGAGCAGTACTTC. This gives the protein CATSRRDRGYEQYF.

The chain joins TRBV29-1 to TRBJ1-1; TRBD1 aligns across 9 bases. Germline V gene sequence: CDR1 SQVTM, CDR2 ANQGSEA. After removal of 6 bases from V and 12 bases from J, the junction contained 8 bases not matched to a gene. There are 11 residues in the CDR3. The CDR3 DNA reads TGCAGCGTGGGACAGGGCCGGTTACCTTTCTTT. This sequence encodes CSVGQGRLPFF.

This clonotype was counted ten times or more. The chain uses TRBV28 and TRBJ1-2, with D perhaps TRBD1 (5 bases). The length of the CDR3 is 11 residues. Germline V lookup: CDR1 MDHEN, CDR2 SYDVKM. Trimming pared 6 bases from V and 7 bases from J, leaving 9 bases between. DNA of the CDR3: TGTGCCAGCAGAATCGGGGGTGGCTACACCTTC. Its translation is CASRIGGGYTF.

This clonotype showed up many times. This rearrangement joins TRBV28 to TRBJ2-1, with 10 bases that match TRBD2. The CDR3 runs to 16 residues. Looked up from germline, CDR1 is MDHEN and CDR2 is SYDVKM. Losses at the gene ends were 6 bases for V and 6 bases for J; bases not matched to a gene: 11. CDR3 sequence reads: CASRTLIAGGINEQFF. CDR3 DNA sequence: TGTGCCAGCAGGACCCTTATAGCGGGGGGTATCAATGAGCAGTTCTTC.

This clonotype was observed many times. V and J are TRBV7-9 and TRBJ2-1; D remains ambiguous. This CDR3 has 15 amino acids. Trimming left V 5 bases short and J 2 bases short, with 13 bases between. Germline loops: CDR1 SEHNR, CDR2 FQNEAQ (reference sequence). The chain's CDR3 is CASSPNAGPYNEQFF. The CDR3 region has the DNA TGTGCCAGCAGCCCGAATGCCGGGCCCTACAATGAGCAGTTCTTC.

This clonotype occurred a few times. V usage is TRBV6-5 and J usage is TRBJ2-7, with D unresolved. Deletions cut 2 bases from V and 6 bases from J, with 8 bases between. Germline loops: CDR1 MNHEY, CDR2 SVGAGI. The length of the CDR3 is 12 residues. The CDR3 sequence is CASSYPNGEQYF. The CDR3 nucleotides read TGTGCCAGCAGTTACCCGAACGGCGAGCAGTACTTC.

This clonotype was recorded once. The chain carries TRBV10-3 and TRBJ1-1; D may be TRBD1 (5 bases). Germline V lookup: CDR1 ENHRY, CDR2 SYGVKD. The V gene lost 7 bases and the J gene lost 1 base, with 10 bases spanning the gap. This CDR3 is built from 13 residues. The CDR3 DNA reads as TGTGCCATCACTAGGGACCAGAACACTGAAGCTTTCTTT. Encoded protein: CAITRDQNTEAFF.

In nucleotides, the CDR3 is TGCAGCGTTGAAGATATGGGTCGCTCCTACAATGAGCAGTTCTTC. It translates to CSVEDMGRSYNEQFF. The chain joins TRBV29-1 to TRBJ2-1, with no clear D. CDR1 is SQVTM, CDR2 ANQGSEA, per germline. This CDR3 contains 15 residues. V gave up 0 bases and J gave up 0 bases, with 9 bases separating them.